This TCR beta chain was recorded in a study of type 1 and type 2 diabetes patients. On the study more broadly: Magnetic bead positive selection isolated CD4+ or CD8+ T cells from PBMCs. Whole-study findings and limits: In type 2 diabetes, highly-expanded CD4+ clones took a median about 4% of reads.

Concerning this clonotype itself: Its antigen is still unknown.

V was shortened by 5 bases and J by 3 bases, with 4 bases between the two germline ends. The CDR3 runs 12 residues. Germline V lookup: CDR1 MNHEY, CDR2 SMNVEV (reference sequence). Genomic DNA was the PCR template. A primer set of 30 forward and 13 reverse primers amplified the CDR3. TCRdb processed the multiplex PCR reads anew with MiXCR; each CDR3 protein has one entry. Of approximately 260,000 distinct CDR3 sequences in the sample, roughly 50% are singletons; the top ten hold around 15%. The TCR comes from a man between 18 and 29 years old with type 2 diabetes. The gene calls are TRBV27 and TRBJ2-2; D is uncertain. Sequenced input: peripheral blood mononuclear cells (PBMCs). CDR3 loop: CASSKDTGELFF. The CDR3, as DNA: TGTGCCAGCAGTAAAGACACCGGGGAGCTGTTTTTT.